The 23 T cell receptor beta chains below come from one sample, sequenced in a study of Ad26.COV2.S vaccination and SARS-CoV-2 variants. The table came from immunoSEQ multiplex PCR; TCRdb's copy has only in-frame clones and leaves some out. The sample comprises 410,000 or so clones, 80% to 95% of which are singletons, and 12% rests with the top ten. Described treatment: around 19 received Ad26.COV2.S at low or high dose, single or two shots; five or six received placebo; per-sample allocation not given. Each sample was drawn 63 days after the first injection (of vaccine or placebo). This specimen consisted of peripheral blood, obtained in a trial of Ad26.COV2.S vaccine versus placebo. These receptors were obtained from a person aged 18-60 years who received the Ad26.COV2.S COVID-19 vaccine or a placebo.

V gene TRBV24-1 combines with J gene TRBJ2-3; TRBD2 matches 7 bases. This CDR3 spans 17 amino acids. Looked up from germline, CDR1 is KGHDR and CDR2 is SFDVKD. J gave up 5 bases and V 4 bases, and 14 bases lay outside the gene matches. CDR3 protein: CATSENPGLTSVDTQYF. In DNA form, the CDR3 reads TGTGCCACCAGTGAAAATCCGGGACTAACCTCTGTAGATACGCAGTATTTT.

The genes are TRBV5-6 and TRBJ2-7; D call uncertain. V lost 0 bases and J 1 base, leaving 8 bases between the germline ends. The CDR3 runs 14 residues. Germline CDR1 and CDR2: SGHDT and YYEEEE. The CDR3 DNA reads TGTGCCAGCAGCTTGGTACCTAATTCCTACGAGCAGTACTTC. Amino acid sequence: CASSLVPNSYEQYF. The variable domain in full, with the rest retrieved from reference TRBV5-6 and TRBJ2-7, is DAGVTQSPTHLIKTRGQQVTLRCSPKSGHDTVSWYQQALGQGPQFIFQYYEEEERQRGNFPDRFSGHQFPNYSSELNVNALLLGDSALYLCASSLVPNSYEQYFGPGTRLTVT.

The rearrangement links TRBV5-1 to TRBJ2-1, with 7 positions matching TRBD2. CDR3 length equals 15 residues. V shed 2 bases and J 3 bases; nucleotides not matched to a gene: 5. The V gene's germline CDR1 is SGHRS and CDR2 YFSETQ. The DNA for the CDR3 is TGCGCCAGCAGCTTATCCGGGACTAACTACAATGAGCAGTTCTTC. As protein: CASSLSGTNYNEQFF.

CDR3 nucleotides: TGTGCCAGCAGCTTTAGAGGGGCTGTCTACGAGCAGTACTTC. Translated: CASSFRGAVYEQYF. The genes are TRBV5-4 and TRBJ2-7; TRBD1 or TRBD2 may be the D gene (5 bases each). Trimming left V 2 bases short and J 3 bases short, with 12 bases between. This CDR3 comprises 14 residues. Germline CDR1 is SGHNT and CDR2 is YYREEE (reference sequence).

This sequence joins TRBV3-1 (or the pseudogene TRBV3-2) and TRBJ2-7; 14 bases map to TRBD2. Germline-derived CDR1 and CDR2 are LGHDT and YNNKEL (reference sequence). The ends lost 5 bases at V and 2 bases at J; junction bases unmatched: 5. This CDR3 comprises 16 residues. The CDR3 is CASSFGLAGGTYEQYF. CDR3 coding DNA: TGTGCCAGCAGCTTCGGACTAGCGGGAGGCACCTACGAGCAGTACTTC.

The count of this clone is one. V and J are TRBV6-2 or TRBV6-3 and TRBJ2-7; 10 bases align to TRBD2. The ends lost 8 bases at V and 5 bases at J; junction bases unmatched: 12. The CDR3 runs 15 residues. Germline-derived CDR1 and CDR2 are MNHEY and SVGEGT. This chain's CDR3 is CASGLAGVLSHEQYF. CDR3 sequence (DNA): TGTGCCAGCGGCCTAGCGGGAGTGTTATCCCACGAGCAGTACTTC.

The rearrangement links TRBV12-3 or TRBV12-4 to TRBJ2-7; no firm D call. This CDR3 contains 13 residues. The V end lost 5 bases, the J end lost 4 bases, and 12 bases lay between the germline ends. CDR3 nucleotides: TGTGCCAGCAGTAACATGCACGGGTACGAGCAGTACTTC. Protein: CASSNMHGYEQYF.

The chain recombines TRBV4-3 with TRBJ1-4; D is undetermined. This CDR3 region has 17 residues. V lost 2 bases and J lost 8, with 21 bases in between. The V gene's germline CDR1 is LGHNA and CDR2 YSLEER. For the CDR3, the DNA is TGCGCCAGCAGCCAATTTGGCCAAGCGGGGTTTGGAGAAAAACTGTTTTTT. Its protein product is CASSQFGQAGFGEKLFF.

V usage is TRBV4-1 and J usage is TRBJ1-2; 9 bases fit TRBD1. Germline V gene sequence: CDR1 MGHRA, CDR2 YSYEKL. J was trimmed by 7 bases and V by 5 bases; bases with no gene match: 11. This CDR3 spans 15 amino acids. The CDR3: CASSGRDRAHVGYTF. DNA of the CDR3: TGCGCCAGCAGCGGCCGGGACAGGGCCCACGTTGGCTACACCTTC.

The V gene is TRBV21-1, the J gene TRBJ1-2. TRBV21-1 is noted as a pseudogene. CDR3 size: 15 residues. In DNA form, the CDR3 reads TGTGCCAGCAGCAATCGGTTCCGGGACGGCTATGGCTACACCTTC. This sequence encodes CASSNRFRDGYGYTF.

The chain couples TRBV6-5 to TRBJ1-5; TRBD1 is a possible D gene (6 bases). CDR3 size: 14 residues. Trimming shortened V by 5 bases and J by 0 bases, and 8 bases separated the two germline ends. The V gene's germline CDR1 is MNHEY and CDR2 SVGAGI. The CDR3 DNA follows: TGTGCCAGCAGTAGGGGGGGTAGCAATCAGCCCCAGCATTTT. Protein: CASSRGGSNQPQHF.

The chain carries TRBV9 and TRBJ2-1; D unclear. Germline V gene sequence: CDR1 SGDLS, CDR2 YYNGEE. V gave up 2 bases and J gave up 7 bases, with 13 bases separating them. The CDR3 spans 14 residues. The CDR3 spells CASSVSPTGNEQFF. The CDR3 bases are TGTGCCAGCAGCGTCAGCCCCACCGGGAATGAGCAGTTCTTC. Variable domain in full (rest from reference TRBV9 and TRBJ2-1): DSGVTQTPKHLITATGQRVTLRCSPRSGDLSVYWYQQSLDQGLQFLIQYYNGEERAKGNILERFSAQQFPDLHSELNLSSLELGDSALYFCASSVSPTGNEQFFGPGTRLTVL.

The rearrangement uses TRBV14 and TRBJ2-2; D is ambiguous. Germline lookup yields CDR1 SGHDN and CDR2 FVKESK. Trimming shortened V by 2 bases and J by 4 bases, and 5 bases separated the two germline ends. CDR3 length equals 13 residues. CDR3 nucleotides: TGTGCCAGCAGCCAATTAAGCACCGGGGAGCTGTTTTTT. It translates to CASSQLSTGELFF. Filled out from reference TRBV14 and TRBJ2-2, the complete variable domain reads EAGVTQFPSHSVIEKGQTVTLRCDPISGHDNLYWYRRVMGKEIKFLLHFVKESKQDESGMPNNRFLAERTGGTYSTLKVQPAELEDSGVYFCASSQLSTGELFFGEGSRLTVL.

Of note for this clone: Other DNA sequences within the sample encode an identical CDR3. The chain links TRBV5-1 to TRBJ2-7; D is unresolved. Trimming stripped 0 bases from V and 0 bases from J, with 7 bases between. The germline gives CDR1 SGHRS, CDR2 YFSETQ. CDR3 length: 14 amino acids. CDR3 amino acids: CASSLDGPSYEQYF. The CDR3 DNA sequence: TGCGCCAGCAGCTTGGACGGGCCCTCCTACGAGCAGTACTTC.

The CDR3 DNA reads TGTGCCAGCAGTGCCGAGGGAAGTTCACCCCTCCACTTT. This sequence encodes CASSAEGSSPLHF. V gene TRBV2 combines with J gene TRBJ1-6; D ambiguous. Germline V gene sequence: CDR1 SNHLY, CDR2 FYNNEI. The germline V and J ends were trimmed by 4 bases and 9 bases, with 10 bases remaining between them. This CDR3 region has 13 residues. The full variable domain, rest sourced from reference TRBV2 and TRBJ1-6, is EPEVTQTPSHQVTQMGQEVILRCVPISNHLYFYWYRQILGQKVEFLVSFYNNEISEKSEIFDDQFSVERPDGSNFTLKIRSTKLEDSAMYFCASSAEGSSPLHFGNGTRLTVT.

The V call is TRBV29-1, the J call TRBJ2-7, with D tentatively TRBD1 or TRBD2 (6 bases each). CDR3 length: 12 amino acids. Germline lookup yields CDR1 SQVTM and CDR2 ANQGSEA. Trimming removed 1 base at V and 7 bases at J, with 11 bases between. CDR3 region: CSVEGGAGEQYF. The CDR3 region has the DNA TGCAGCGTTGAAGGGGGGGCCGGAGAGCAGTACTTC.

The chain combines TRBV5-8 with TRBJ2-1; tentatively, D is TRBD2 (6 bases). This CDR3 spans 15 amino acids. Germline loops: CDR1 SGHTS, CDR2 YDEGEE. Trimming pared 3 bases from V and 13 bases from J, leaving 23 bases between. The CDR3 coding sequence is TGTGCCAGCAGCTCAGCACTGACGGGGGATAATCGACAGTTCTTC. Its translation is CASSSALTGDNRQFF.

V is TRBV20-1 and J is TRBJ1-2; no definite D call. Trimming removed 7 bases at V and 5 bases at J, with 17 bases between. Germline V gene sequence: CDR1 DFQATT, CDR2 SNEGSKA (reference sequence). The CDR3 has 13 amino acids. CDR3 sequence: CSVSDKAFYGYTF. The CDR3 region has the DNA TGCAGTGTTAGTGACAAAGCTTTTTATGGCTACACCTTC.

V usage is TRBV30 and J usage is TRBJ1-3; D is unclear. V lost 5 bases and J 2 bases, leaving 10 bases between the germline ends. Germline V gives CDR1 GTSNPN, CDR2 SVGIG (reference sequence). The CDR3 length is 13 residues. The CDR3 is CAWAKMTGNTIYF. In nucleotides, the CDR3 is TGTGCCTGGGCGAAGATGACTGGAAACACCATATATTTT.

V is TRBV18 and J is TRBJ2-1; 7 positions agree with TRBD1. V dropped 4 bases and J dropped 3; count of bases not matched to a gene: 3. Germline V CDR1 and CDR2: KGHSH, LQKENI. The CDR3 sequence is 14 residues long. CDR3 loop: CASSQGDSYNEQFF. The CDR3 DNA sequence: TGTGCCAGCTCACAGGGGGACAGCTACAATGAGCAGTTCTTC.

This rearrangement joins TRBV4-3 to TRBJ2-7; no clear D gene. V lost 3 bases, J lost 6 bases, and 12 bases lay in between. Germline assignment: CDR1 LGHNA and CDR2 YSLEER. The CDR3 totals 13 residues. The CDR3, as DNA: TGCGCCAGCAGCCAGGGTCACCTACGCGAGCAGTACTTC. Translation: CASSQGHLREQYF.

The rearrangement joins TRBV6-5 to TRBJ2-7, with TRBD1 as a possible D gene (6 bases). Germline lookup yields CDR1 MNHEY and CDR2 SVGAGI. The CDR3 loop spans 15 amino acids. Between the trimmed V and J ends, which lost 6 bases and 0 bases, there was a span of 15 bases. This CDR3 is CASRDHGTSSYEQYF. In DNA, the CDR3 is TGTGCCAGCAGAGACCACGGGACAAGCTCCTACGAGCAGTACTTC.

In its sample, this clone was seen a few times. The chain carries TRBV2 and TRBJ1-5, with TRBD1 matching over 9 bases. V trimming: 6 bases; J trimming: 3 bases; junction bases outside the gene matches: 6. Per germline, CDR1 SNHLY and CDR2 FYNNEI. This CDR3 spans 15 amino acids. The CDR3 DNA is TGTGCCAGCAGAACCCGGGACAGGGTCAATCAGCCCCAGCATTTT. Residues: CASRTRDRVNQPQHF. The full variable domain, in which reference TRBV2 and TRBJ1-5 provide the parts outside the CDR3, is EPEVTQTPSHQVTQMGQEVILRCVPISNHLYFYWYRQILGQKVEFLVSFYNNEISEKSEIFDDQFSVERPDGSNFTLKIRSTKLEDSAMYFCASRTRDRVNQPQHFGDGTRLSIL.